This entry lists 19 T cell receptor beta chains sequenced from one sample in a study of T cell repertoires in cytomegalovirus infection. TCRdb reprocessed the reads with MiXCR, giving one entry per CDR3 protein. The sample records about 360,000 distinct CDR3 sequences, 15% to 20% being singletons. The source material was PBMCs. Receptor source: a human donor in good health (CMV status not recorded). Some clones in this sample may be carry-over from other donors' samples.

The chain recombines TRBV5-1 with TRBJ2-5; D is unclear. CDR3 length: 14 residues. Trimming removed 7 bases from V and 1 base from J, with 14 bases in between. Germline V gene data show CDR1 as SGHRS and CDR2 as YFSETQ. CDR3 in DNA: TGCGCCAGCCCCGCCTCGGACCCCCAAGAGACCCAGTACTTC. It encodes CASPASDPQETQYF.

At least ten counts were recorded for this clonotype. DNA for the CDR3: TGTGCCAGCAGTAAACCCGGGACAGGGATCTATGGCTACACCTTC. Protein product: CASSKPGTGIYGYTF. This sequence joins TRBV6-2 or TRBV6-3 and TRBJ1-2; 9 bases are shared with TRBD1. There are 15 residues in the CDR3. V dropped 5 bases and J dropped 4; count of bases not matched to a gene: 8. Germline V CDR1 and CDR2: MNHEY, SVGEGT.

The chain couples TRBV2 to TRBJ1-2; TRBD1 aligns across 11 bases. The trim removed 5 bases at V and 4 bases at J, leaving 9 bases unmatched. CDR1 is SNHLY and CDR2 is FYNNEI in the germline V gene. The CDR3 is 16 amino acids. Written as DNA, the CDR3 is TGTGCCAGCAGTCGTGGGACAGGGGGGTATGGCTATGGCTACACCTTC. This translates into CASSRGTGGYGYGYTF.

This clonotype was counted ten times or more. This rearrangement joins TRBV7-8 to TRBJ1-5; D ambiguous. CDR3 length: 14 amino acids. V shed 8 bases and J shed 1 base, with 12 bases lying between them. Germline CDR1 SGHVS, CDR2 FQNEAQ. As DNA, the CDR3 is TGTGCCAGCGGAGCGAGCCCGAGCAATCAGCCCCAGCATTTT. It yields the protein CASGASPSNQPQHF. Full variable domain (rest looked up from reference TRBV7-8 and TRBJ1-5): GAGVSQSPRYKVAKRGQDVALRCDPISGHVSLFWYQQALGQGPEFLTYFQNEAQLDKSGLPSDRFFAERPEGSVSTLKIQRTQQEDSAVYLCASGASPSNQPQHFGDGTRLSIL.

This chain links TRBV7-8 with TRBJ2-2; D unresolved. Trimming removed 7 bases at V and 6 bases at J, with 15 bases between. The CDR3 consists of 14 residues. The germline gives CDR1 SGHVS, CDR2 FQNEAQ. Here the CDR3 reads CASTRGPSAGELFF. The CDR3 DNA follows: TGTGCCAGCACCCGAGGACCCTCGGCCGGGGAGCTGTTTTTT.

CDR3 bases: TGTGCCAGTAGAACCCGATTGGGGGACAGAACCCTCCACTTT. Translated: CASRTRLGDRTLHF. The chain couples TRBV19 to TRBJ1-6; 7 nucleotides match TRBD1. The CDR3 covers 14 residues. Trimming took 6 bases from V and 14 from J; bases not matched to a gene: 13. Germline assignment: CDR1 LNHDA and CDR2 SQIVND (reference sequence).

This clonotype occurred many times. V usage is TRBV27 and J usage is TRBJ2-5; 7 bases line up with TRBD2. Germline assignment: CDR1 MNHEY and CDR2 SMNVEV (reference sequence). This CDR3 comprises 16 residues. V was clipped by 5 bases and J by 0 bases; unmatched bases: 9. Here the CDR3 reads CASSGAGLPYQETQYF. CDR3 sequence (DNA): TGTGCCAGCAGTGGAGCGGGACTTCCGTACCAAGAGACCCAGTACTTC.

The chain employs TRBV5-1 and TRBJ1-6; 9 bases are a match to TRBD1. The germline V gene has CDR1 SGHRS and CDR2 YFSETQ. The CDR3 covers 15 residues. The junction had 7 bases not matched to a gene; V was cut back by 5 bases and J by 7 bases. The CDR3 here is CASSSGDRENSPLHF. The CDR3 nucleotides read TGCGCCAGCAGTTCCGGGGACAGGGAAAATTCACCCCTCCACTTT.

The V gene is TRBV27, the J gene TRBJ2-1, with 15 bases lining up with TRBD2. Looked up from germline, CDR1 is MNHEY and CDR2 is SMNVEV (reference sequence). This CDR3 is 16 amino acids long. V lost 5 bases and J lost 7; bases outside the gene matches: 6. Here the CDR3 reads CASSTPGLAGGNEQFF. The CDR3 coding sequence is TGTGCCAGCAGTACCCCGGGACTAGCGGGAGGTAATGAGCAGTTCTTC.

The V and J genes are TRBV10-3 and TRBJ2-2, with D possibly matching TRBD2 (6 bases). The CDR3 length is 17 residues. V lost 0 bases and J lost 3, with 14 bases in between. From germline, CDR1 is ENHRY and CDR2 SYGVKD. The CDR3 nucleotides are TGTGCCATCAGTGAGTCTTTCGGGAGTGGGTACACCGGGGAGCTGTTTTTT. Translated, it gives CAISESFGSGYTGELFF.

This clonotype was recorded many times. This sequence joins TRBV7-6 and TRBJ2-5; a possible D gene is TRBD2 (7 bases). The germline V gene encodes CDR1 SGHVS and CDR2 FNYEAQ. Trimming pared 5 bases from V and 5 bases from J, leaving 15 bases between. The CDR3 contains 14 residues. The CDR3 protein is CASSKGGTLETQYF. The CDR3 coding sequence is TGTGCCAGCAGCAAGGGGGGGACACTGGAGACCCAGTACTTC.

This clonotype was observed at least ten times. V and J are TRBV7-6 and TRBJ2-1; D might be TRBD2 (6 bases). Trimming left V 1 base short and J 10 bases short, with 11 bases between. Germline V gives CDR1 SGHVS, CDR2 FNYEAQ. The CDR3 spans 13 residues. The CDR3 coding sequence is TGTGCCAGCAGCTTAGTCGGAGGGACGGAGCAGTTCTTC. Translating it yields CASSLVGGTEQFF.

This clonotype showed up many times. The chain couples TRBV7-8 to TRBJ1-1; 10 nucleotides align to TRBD1. Per germline, CDR1 SGHVS and CDR2 FQNEAQ. The length of the CDR3 is 15 residues. The trim removed 4 bases at V and 6 bases at J, leaving 8 bases unmatched. The CDR3 coding sequence is TGTGCCAGCAGCTCGACAGGGGGCTATGTTTCTGAAGCTTTCTTT. Translated, it gives CASSSTGGYVSEAFF.

V gene TRBV5-4 combines with J gene TRBJ2-1, with 12 nucleotides matching TRBD2. The CDR3 sequence is 16 residues long. Germline V gene sequence: CDR1 SGHNT, CDR2 YYREEE (reference sequence). The J segment lost 6 bases and the V segment lost 4 bases, leaving 8 bases of the junction unmatched. The CDR3 DNA is TGTGCCAGCAGCCGACTAGCGGGGGCCCTCGGCAATGAGCAGTTCTTC. Its protein product is CASSRLAGALGNEQFF.

Many counts were recorded for this clonotype. The chain carries TRBV7-6 and TRBJ2-7; 9 bases match TRBD1. V gave up 4 bases and J gave up 3 bases; unmatched junction bases: 7. Germline V gene sequence: CDR1 SGHVS, CDR2 FNYEAQ. The CDR3 runs to 15 residues. This chain's CDR3 is CASSSRQGVNYEQYF. CDR3 bases: TGTGCCAGCAGCTCACGACAGGGGGTAAACTACGAGCAGTACTTC.

This clonotype was counted only a few times. J is TRBJ2-7 and V is TRBV18; 7 positions agree with TRBD1. Losses at the gene ends were 6 bases for V and 0 bases for J; bases not matched to a gene: 5. This CDR3 is 14 amino acids long. The germline V gene encodes CDR1 KGHSH and CDR2 LQKENI. The CDR3 DNA is TGTGCCAGCTCTCCGACAGGGTTCTCCTACGAGCAGTACTTC. Translating gives CASSPTGFSYEQYF.

The V call is TRBV27, the J call TRBJ2-7; 9 positions agree with TRBD1. The CDR3 has 14 residues. Germline lookup yields CDR1 MNHEY and CDR2 SMNVEV (reference sequence). V dropped 6 bases and J dropped 3; count of bases not matched to a gene: 6. The CDR3 DNA follows: TGTGCCAGCAGAAACCCGGGACAGGGCTACGAGCAGTACTTC. Translated: CASRNPGQGYEQYF.

As regards this clonotype: A read error may explain this, as a much larger clone is one base away. The V gene is TRBV28, the J gene TRBJ1-1, with D possibly matching TRBD1 (5 bases). The CDR3 runs to 13 residues. CDR1 MDHEN and CDR2 SYDVKM come from the germline V gene. Trimming left V 4 bases short and J 8 bases short, with 14 bases between. CDR3 DNA: TGTGCCAGCAGTTATCCGGGGGTCAGAGAAGCTTTCTTT. Translation: CASSYPGVREAFF.

The table lists this clonotype with many counts. This chain links TRBV7-2 with TRBJ2-7; 12 bases are a match to TRBD2. The CDR3 is 16 amino acids. With 4 bases clipped from V and 3 bases from J, the junction kept 7 bases outside the gene matches. The germline CDR1 and CDR2 sequences are SGHTA and FQGNSA. The CDR3 nucleotides read TGTGCCAGCAGCTCTAGACTAGCGGGAGAGGTCTACGAGCAGTACTTC. This gives the protein CASSSRLAGEVYEQYF.